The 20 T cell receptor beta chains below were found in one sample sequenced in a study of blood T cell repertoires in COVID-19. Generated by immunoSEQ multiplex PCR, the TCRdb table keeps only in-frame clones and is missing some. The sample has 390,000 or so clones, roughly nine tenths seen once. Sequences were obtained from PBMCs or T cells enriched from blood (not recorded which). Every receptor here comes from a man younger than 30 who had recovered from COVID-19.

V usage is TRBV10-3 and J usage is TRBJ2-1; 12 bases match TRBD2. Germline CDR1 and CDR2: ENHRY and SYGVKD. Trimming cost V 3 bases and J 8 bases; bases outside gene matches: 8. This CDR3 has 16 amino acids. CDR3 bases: TGTGCCATCAGTGAACTAGCGGGAGGAATAAGAGATGAGCAGTTCTTC. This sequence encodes CAISELAGGIRDEQFF.

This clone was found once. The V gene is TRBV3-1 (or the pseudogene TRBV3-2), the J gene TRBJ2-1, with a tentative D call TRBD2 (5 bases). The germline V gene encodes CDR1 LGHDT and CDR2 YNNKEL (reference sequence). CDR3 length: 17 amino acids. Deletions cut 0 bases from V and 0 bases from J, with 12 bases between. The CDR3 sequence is CASSQEASRSSYNEQFF. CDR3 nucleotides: TGTGCCAGCAGCCAAGAAGCTAGCCGAAGCTCCTACAATGAGCAGTTCTTC.

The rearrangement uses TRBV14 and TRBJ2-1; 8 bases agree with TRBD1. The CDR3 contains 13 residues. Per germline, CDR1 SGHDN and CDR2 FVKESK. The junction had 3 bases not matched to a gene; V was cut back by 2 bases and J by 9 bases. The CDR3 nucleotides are TGTGCCAGCAGCCAACAAGACAGGGGTGAGCAGTTCTTC. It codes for CASSQQDRGEQFF.

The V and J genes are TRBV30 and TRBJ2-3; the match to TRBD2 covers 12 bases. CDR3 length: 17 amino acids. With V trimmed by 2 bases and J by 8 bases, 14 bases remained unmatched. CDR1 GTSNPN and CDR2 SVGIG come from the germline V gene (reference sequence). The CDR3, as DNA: TGTGCCTGGAGTCCCCTGATACTAGCGGGAGGCAGGGGTACGCAGTATTTT. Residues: CAWSPLILAGGRGTQYF.

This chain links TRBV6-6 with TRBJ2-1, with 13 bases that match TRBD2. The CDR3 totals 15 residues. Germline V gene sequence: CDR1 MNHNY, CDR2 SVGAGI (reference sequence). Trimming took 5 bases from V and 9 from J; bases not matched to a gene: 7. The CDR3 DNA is TGTGCCAGCAGTCCGACTAGCGGGGGGCCCCTTGAGCAGTTCTTC. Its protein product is CASSPTSGGPLEQFF.

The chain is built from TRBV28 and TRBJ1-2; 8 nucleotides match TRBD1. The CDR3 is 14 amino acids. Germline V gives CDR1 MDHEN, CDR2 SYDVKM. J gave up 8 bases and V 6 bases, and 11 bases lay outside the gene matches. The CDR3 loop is CASRSQGALGGYTF. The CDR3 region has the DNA TGTGCCAGCAGGTCCCAGGGGGCACTGGGCGGCTACACCTTC.

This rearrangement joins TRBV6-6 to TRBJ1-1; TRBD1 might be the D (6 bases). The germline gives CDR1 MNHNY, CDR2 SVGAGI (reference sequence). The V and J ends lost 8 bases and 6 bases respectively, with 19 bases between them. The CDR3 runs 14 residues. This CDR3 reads CASRSGGRRAEAFF. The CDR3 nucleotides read TGTGCCAGCCGATCGGGGGGGCGTAGGGCTGAAGCTTTCTTT.

The CDR3: CASSLVQGPYEQYF. CDR3 nucleotide sequence: TGTGCCAGCAGCTTGGTTCAGGGGCCCTACGAGCAGTACTTC. The V gene is TRBV5-5, the J gene TRBJ2-7; maybe TRBD1 (6 bases). CDR1 is SGHKS and CDR2 is YYEKEE in the germline V gene (reference sequence). V shed 0 bases and J shed 2 bases, with 9 bases lying between them. The CDR3 is 14 residues long.

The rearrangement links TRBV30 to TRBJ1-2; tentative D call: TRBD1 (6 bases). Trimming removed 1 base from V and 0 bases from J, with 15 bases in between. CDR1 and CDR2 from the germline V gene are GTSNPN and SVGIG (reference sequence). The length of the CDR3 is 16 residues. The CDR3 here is CAWSGQVHISNYGYTF. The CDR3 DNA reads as TGTGCCTGGAGTGGACAGGTCCATATTTCTAACTATGGCTACACCTTC.

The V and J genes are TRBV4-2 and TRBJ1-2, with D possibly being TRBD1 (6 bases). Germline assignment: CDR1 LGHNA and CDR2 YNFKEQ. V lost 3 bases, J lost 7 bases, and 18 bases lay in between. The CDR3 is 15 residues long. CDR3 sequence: CASSQNTQGDRGYTF. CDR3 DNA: TGTGCCAGCAGCCAGAATACACAGGGAGACCGTGGCTACACCTTC.

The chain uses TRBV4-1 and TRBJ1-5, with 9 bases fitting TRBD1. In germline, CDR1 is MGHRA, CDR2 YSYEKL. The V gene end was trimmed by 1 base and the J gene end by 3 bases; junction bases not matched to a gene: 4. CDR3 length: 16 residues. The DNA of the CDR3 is TGCGCCAGCAGCCAAGCGGACAGGGGAACCAATCAGCCCCAGCATTTT. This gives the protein CASSQADRGTNQPQHF.

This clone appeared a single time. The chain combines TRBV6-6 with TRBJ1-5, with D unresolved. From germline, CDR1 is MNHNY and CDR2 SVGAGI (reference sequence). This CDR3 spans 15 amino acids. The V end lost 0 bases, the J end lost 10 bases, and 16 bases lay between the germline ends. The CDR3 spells CASSYSSAVGFPQHF. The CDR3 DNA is TGTGCCAGCAGTTACTCGTCCGCAGTTGGTTTTCCCCAGCATTTT.

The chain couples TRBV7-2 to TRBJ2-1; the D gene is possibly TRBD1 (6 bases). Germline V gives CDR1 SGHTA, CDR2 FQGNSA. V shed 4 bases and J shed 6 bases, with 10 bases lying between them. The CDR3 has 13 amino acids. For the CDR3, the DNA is TGTGCCAGCAGCTCGGTGGGGGCCAATGAGCAGTTCTTC. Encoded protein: CASSSVGANEQFF.

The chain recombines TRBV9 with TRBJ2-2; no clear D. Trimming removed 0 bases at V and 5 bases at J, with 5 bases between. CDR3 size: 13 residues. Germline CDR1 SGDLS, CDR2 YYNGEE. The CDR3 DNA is TGTGCCAGCAGCGTAGGGGCAACCGGGGAGCTGTTTTTT. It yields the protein CASSVGATGELFF.

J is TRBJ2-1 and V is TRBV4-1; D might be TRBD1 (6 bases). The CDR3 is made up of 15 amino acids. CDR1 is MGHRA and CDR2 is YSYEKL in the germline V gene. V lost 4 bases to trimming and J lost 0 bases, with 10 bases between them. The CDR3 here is CASSPTGSSYNEQFF. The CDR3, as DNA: TGCGCCAGCAGCCCTACAGGGAGCTCCTACAATGAGCAGTTCTTC.

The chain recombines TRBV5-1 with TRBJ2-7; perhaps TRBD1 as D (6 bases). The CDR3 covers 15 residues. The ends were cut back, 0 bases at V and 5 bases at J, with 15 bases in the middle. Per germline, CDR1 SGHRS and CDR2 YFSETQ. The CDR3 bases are TGCGCCAGCAGCTTGGTGGTCAGGGGAAGGGACGAGCAGTACTTC. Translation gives CASSLVVRGRDEQYF.

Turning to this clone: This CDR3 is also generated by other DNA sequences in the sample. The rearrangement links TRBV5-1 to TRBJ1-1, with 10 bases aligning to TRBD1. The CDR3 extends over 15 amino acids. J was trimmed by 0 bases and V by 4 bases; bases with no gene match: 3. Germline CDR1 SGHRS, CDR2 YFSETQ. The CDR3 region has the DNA TGCGCCAGCAGCCTGGGACAGGGGATGAACACTGAAGCTTTCTTT. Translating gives CASSLGQGMNTEAFF.

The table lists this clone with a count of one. DNA of the CDR3: TGCGCCAGCAGCGTCCGGGACTTCAGAGCCTACGAGCAGTACTTC. It yields the protein CASSVRDFRAYEQYF. This chain connects TRBV5-1 to TRBJ2-7; perhaps TRBD2 as D (6 bases). Germline V lookup: CDR1 SGHRS, CDR2 YFSETQ. V was cut by 4 bases and J by 2 bases, with 16 bases left in between. The CDR3 loop spans 15 amino acids.

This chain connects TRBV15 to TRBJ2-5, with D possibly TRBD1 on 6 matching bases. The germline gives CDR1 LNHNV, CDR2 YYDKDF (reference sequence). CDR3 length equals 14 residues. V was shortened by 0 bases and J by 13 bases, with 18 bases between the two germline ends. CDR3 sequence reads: CATSREVALDRLYF. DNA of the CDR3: TGTGCCACCAGCAGAGAGGTAGCGTTAGACAGGCTGTACTTC.

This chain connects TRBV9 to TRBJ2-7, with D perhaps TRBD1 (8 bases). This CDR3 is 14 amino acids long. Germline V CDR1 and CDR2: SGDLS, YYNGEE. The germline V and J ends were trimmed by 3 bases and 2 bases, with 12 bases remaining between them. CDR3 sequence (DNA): TGTGCCAGCAGCGACAGGGGGGGACCCTACGAGCAGTACTTC. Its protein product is CASSDRGGPYEQYF.